This T cell receptor (beta chain) was obtained from a study of regulatory and conventional T cells in RAG deficiency. Genomic DNA came from blood conventional CD4+ T cells gated CD25-low CD127-high. CDR1 and CDR2 (germline): MNHEY, SMNVEV (reference sequence). The CDR3 is 13 residues long. Trimming cost V 5 bases and J 2 bases, with 7 bases left between them. TCRdb keeps only in-frame clones here, not all; method: immunoSEQ multiplex PCR. The sample contains approximately 22,000 clones, around 97% of which appear only once. These data also formed part of another study, on regulatory T cells. That source reports: The PCR used 52 TRBV and 13 TRBJ primers.

The receptor's source is a human donor in good health. The chain links TRBV27 to TRBJ1-5; TRBD1 might be the D (6 bases). The sample was CD25- CD4+ T cells sorted from blood. CDR3 protein: CASSTGRNQPQHF. DNA for the CDR3: TGTGCCAGCAGTACAGGGCGCAATCAGCCCCAGCATTTT.